These T cell receptor beta chains were read from a single sample in a study of blood T cell repertoires in COVID-19. Measured with immunoSEQ multiplex PCR; TCRdb has only the in-frame clones, and not every one. The profile shows over 90,000 clones, around nine tenths of them singletons. Sequencing was performed on peripheral blood. All receptors come from a human donor in a cohort sampled during active COVID-19. CDR3s include the opening cysteine and the closing phenylalanine or tryptophan. D genes are given only for firm matches. Not every row has a clone size; where given, it reads once, few, many or a size class.

V gene	CDR3 length	D gene	clone size	J gene	CDR3 DNA	CDR3 protein
TRBV19	14	TRBD1	.	TRBJ2-3	TGTGCCAGTACTAGGACAGGCCACACAGATACGCAGTATTTT	CASTRTGHTDTQYF
TRBV7-6	18	TRBD1	.	TRBJ1-3	TGTGCCAGCAGCTCCCTGGACAGGGAACTCCACTCTGGAAACACCATATATTTT	CASSSLDRELHSGNTIYF
TRBV2	16	.	.	TRBJ1-1	TGTGCCAGCAGTCCTAATGGACTCTCTATGAACACTGAAGCTTTCTTT	CASSPNGLSMNTEAFF
TRBV11-3	16	TRBD1	.	TRBJ2-5	TGTGCCAGCAGCAGATCCGGGACAGGGGTGGAAGAGACCCAGTACTTC	CASSRSGTGVEETQYF
TRBV4-2	15	.	.	TRBJ2-1	TGTGCCAGCAGCCAAGATACAGAACCCTACAATGAGCAGTTCTTC	CASSQDTEPYNEQFF
TRBV7-2	13	TRBD2	.	TRBJ2-7	TGTGCCAGCAGCTTAGCCGGGAGGAGGGAGCAGTACTTC	CASSLAGRREQYF
TRBV6-1	15	TRBD2	.	TRBJ2-3	TGTGCCAGCAGTGAAGCATGGCTAGCGGCAGATACGCAGTATTTT	CASSEAWLAADTQYF
TRBV5-4	17	.	once	TRBJ2-2	TGTGCCAGCAGCCCCCCGAAGGGGGGGTCGAACACCGGGGAGCTGTTTTTT	CASSPPKGGSNTGELFF
TRBV6-5	15	TRBD2	.	TRBJ2-3	TGTGCCAGCAGTTTCAGCGGGGGAAGCACAGATACGCAGTATTTT	CASSFSGGSTDTQYF
TRBV6-1	16	TRBD1	.	TRBJ2-7	TGTGCCAGCAGTGAAGCACCTTTGGGGACAGTCTACGAGCAGTACTTC	CASSEAPLGTVYEQYF
TRBV5-1	14	TRBD1	once	TRBJ2-7	TGCGCCAGCAGCTTGGTTCTAGGGGGCGGCGAGCAGTACTTC	CASSLVLGGGEQYF
TRBV21-1	19	.	.	TRBJ2-7	TGTGCCAGCAGCAAAGATATGGGACTAGCGGGAATCCCCTCCTACGAGCAGTACTTC	CASSKDMGLAGIPSYEQYF
TRBV11-3	13	.	.	TRBJ2-7	TGTGCCAGCAGCTTCGGGACACATTACGAGCAGTACTTC	CASSFGTHYEQYF
TRBV4-2	11	.	.	TRBJ2-5	TGTGCCAGCAGCCAAGCGGAGACCCAGTACTTC	CASSQAETQYF
TRBV7-2	15	TRBD2	.	TRBJ2-1	TGTGCCAGCAGCTCTGGGCCCAGGGAGGGGAATGAGCAGTTCTTC	CASSSGPREGNEQFF
TRBV28	14	TRBD2	.	TRBJ2-5	TGTGCCAGCAGTTTAGAGTGGGGGGGGGAGACCCAGTACTTC	CASSLEWGGETQYF
TRBV9	13	.	.	TRBJ1-2	TGTGCCAGCAGCGTAGTAAGCAACGAGGGCTACACCTTC	CASSVVSNEGYTF
TRBV7-2	17	TRBD2	.	TRBJ2-3	TGTGCCAGCAGCCAAACCGGGACTAGCGGTTACACAGATACGCAGTATTTT	CASSQTGTSGYTDTQYF
TRBV20-1	15	.	.	TRBJ2-7	TGCAGTGCCAGTCTATGGGACACCCAATCCTACGAGCAGTACTTC	CSASLWDTQSYEQYF
TRBV25-1	14	.	.	TRBJ1-6	TGTGCCAGCAGTGAATATATTCGAGGTTCACCCCTCCACTTT	CASSEYIRGSPLHF
TRBV18	14	TRBD2	.	TRBJ2-1	TGTGCCAGCTCACCAGGGACTAGCGGGAATGAGCAGTTCTTC	CASSPGTSGNEQFF
TRBV28	17	TRBD1	.	TRBJ1-2	TGTGCCAGCAGTTTATGGGCACCCCGACAGGGGGCCTATGGCTACACCTTC	CASSLWAPRQGAYGYTF
TRBV9	16	TRBD1	.	TRBJ2-7	TGTGCCAGCAGCGCCCTTCAGGGACAGGAACCTCTCGAGCAGTACTTC	CASSALQGQEPLEQYF
TRBV5-1	15	.	.	TRBJ2-3	TGCGCCAGCAGCCTATCTACCACTAGCACAGATACGCAGTATTTT	CASSLSTTSTDTQYF
TRBV18	18	TRBD2	.	TRBJ2-3	TGTGCCAGCTCACTGTCTAGCGGGAGGGCCACTGGCACAGATACGCAGTATTTT	CASSLSSGRATGTDTQYF
TRBV24-1	14	TRBD1	.	TRBJ1-2	TGTGCCACCAGTGATATTACAGGGGTTCATGGCTACACCTTC	CATSDITGVHGYTF
TRBV3-1/TRBV3-2	15	.	.	TRBJ2-2	TGTGCCAGCAGCCTTACTGATTCGAACACCGGGGAGCTGTTTTTT	CASSLTDSNTGELFF
TRBV6-6	16	TRBD2	.	TRBJ2-3	TGTGCCAGCAGTCCCCTTTTAGCGGGGGTTTTGGATACGCAGTATTTT	CASSPLLAGVLDTQYF